The 25 T cell receptor beta chains below were found in one sample sequenced in a study of blood T cell repertoires in COVID-19. This table comes from immunoSEQ multiplex PCR, and its TCRdb copy is limited to in-frame clones, with some not included. The sample consists of some 220,000 clones, around 80% of them appearing once. The sequenced sample consisted of peripheral blood. Every receptor here comes from a human donor in a cohort sampled during active COVID-19.

The rearrangement links TRBV23-1 to TRBJ2-7; tentative D call: TRBD1 (5 bases). TRBV23-1 qualifies as an ORF whose function is uncertain. CDR3 length: 17 residues. The germline V and J ends were trimmed by 0 bases and 1 base, with 16 bases remaining between them. CDR3 DNA: TGCGCCAGCAGTCAATCGGGTGGGGCCCCCTCATCCTACGAGCAGTACTTC. It codes for CASSQSGGAPSSYEQYF.

CDR3 region: CSVAPGAGGHEQYF. CDR3 in DNA: TGCAGCGTTGCCCCTGGAGCGGGAGGCCACGAGCAGTACTTC. V usage is TRBV29-1 and J usage is TRBJ2-7, with 9 bases identical to TRBD2. CDR3 size: 14 residues. Germline V gene lookup returns CDR1 SQVTM and CDR2 ANQGSEA. J gave up 5 bases and V 4 bases, and 9 bases lay outside the gene matches.

J is TRBJ2-1 and V is TRBV6-5; 11 bases are a match to TRBD2. The CDR3 consists of 15 residues. CDR1 and CDR2 from the germline V gene are MNHEY and SVGAGI. V lost 5 bases, J lost 3 bases, and 3 bases stayed unmatched. CDR3 protein: CASSRGTSGYNEQFF. For the CDR3, the DNA is TGTGCCAGCAGTCGGGGGACTAGCGGCTACAATGAGCAGTTCTTC.

This chain joins TRBV5-3 and TRBJ2-5, with 10 bases lining up with TRBD1. TRBV5-3 is assigned to the ORF class and has an uncertain function. CDR3 size: 16 residues. The junction had 11 bases not matched to a gene; V was cut back by 4 bases and J by 5 bases. In nucleotides, the CDR3 is TGTGCCAGAAGCACCAGACAGGGGGCGCGGATTGAGACCCAGTACTTC. This gives the protein CARSTRQGARIETQYF.

There are a few counts of this clone. The chain joins TRBV11-3 to TRBJ2-5, with TRBD2 as a possible D gene (5 bases). The CDR3 consists of 13 residues. The V end was cut by 5 bases, the J end by 0 bases, with 7 bases between. CDR1 and CDR2 (germline): SGHNT, YENEEA. The CDR3 DNA is TGTGCCAGCAGCGGGAGCTACCAAGAGACCCAGTACTTC. Translation gives CASSGSYQETQYF.

The chain couples TRBV19 to TRBJ2-2, with D maybe TRBD1 (5 bases). V was cut by 1 base and J by 6 bases, with 12 bases left in between. The CDR3 spans 15 residues. Germline V lookup: CDR1 LNHDA, CDR2 SQIVND (reference sequence). The CDR3 protein is CASSIGRVQSGELFF. In DNA form, the CDR3 reads TGTGCCAGTAGTATAGGCAGGGTGCAGTCCGGGGAGCTGTTTTTT.

The chain carries TRBV4-3 and TRBJ2-1, with TRBD2 matching over 9 bases. CDR1 LGHNA and CDR2 YSLEER come from the germline V gene. The V and J ends lost 7 bases and 4 bases, in that order; junction bases with no gene match: 8. CDR3 size: 15 residues. CDR3 loop: CASKPWAGGYNEQFF. The CDR3 DNA follows: TGCGCCAGCAAGCCGTGGGCGGGGGGGTACAATGAGCAGTTCTTC.

The chain links TRBV7-9 to TRBJ1-3, with a possible D match to TRBD1 (6 bases). CDR1 and CDR2 from the germline V gene are SEHNR and FQNEAQ (reference sequence). The CDR3 extends over 15 amino acids. The V end lost 4 bases, the J end lost 1 base, and 11 bases lay between the germline ends. CDR3 protein: CASSSNRVSGNTIYF. Here the CDR3 DNA reads TGTGCCAGCAGCTCGAACAGGGTTTCTGGAAACACCATATATTTT.

This sequence joins TRBV18 and TRBJ2-3, with D unresolved. The CDR3 consists of 14 residues. V lost 3 bases and J lost 1, with 8 bases in between. Per germline, CDR1 KGHSH and CDR2 LQKENI. The CDR3 DNA is TGTGCCAGCTCACCCGGGTCGGGCACAGATACGCAGTATTTT. It specifies CASSPGSGTDTQYF.

The rearrangement joins TRBV7-9 to TRBJ1-1; D is ambiguous. Germline assignment: CDR1 SEHNR and CDR2 FQNEAQ (reference sequence). The CDR3 loop spans 14 amino acids. Trimming left V 2 bases short and J 1 base short, with 8 bases between. The CDR3 sequence is CASSLKSRNTEAFF. The CDR3 DNA reads as TGTGCCAGCAGCTTAAAATCTCGGAACACTGAAGCTTTCTTT. Full variable domain (remainder filled in from reference TRBV7-9 and TRBJ1-1): DTGVSQNPRHKITKRGQNVTFRCDPISEHNRLYWYRQTLGQGPEFLTYFQNEAQLEKSRLLSDRFSAERPKGSFSTLEIQRTEQGDSAMYLCASSLKSRNTEAFFGQGTRLTVV.

This clone was counted a few times. The chain recombines TRBV3-1 (or the pseudogene TRBV3-2) with TRBJ1-2; 9 bases match TRBD1. Trimming at V came to 4 bases and at J to 2 bases, leaving 2 bases not matched to a gene. From germline, CDR1 is LGHDT and CDR2 YNNKEL (reference sequence). This CDR3 is built from 14 residues. The CDR3 DNA follows: TGTGCCAGCAGCCCGACAGGGGGAAACTATGGCTACACCTTC. It encodes CASSPTGGNYGYTF.

The genes are TRBV7-2 and TRBJ2-6; 12 bases are a match to TRBD1. This CDR3 is built from 21 residues. J gave up 1 base and V 0 bases, and 10 bases lay outside the gene matches. The V gene's germline CDR1 is SGHTA and CDR2 FQGNSA. This CDR3 is CASSLAAGTGGFTSGANVLTF. The DNA for the CDR3 is TGTGCCAGCAGCTTAGCAGCCGGGACAGGGGGCTTTACTTCTGGGGCCAACGTCCTGACTTTC.

This sequence joins TRBV19 and TRBJ1-5; 12 bases are shared with TRBD1. Germline lookup yields CDR1 LNHDA and CDR2 SQIVND (reference sequence). The CDR3 totals 16 residues. The CDR3 DNA reads as TGTGCTGCCGGAGGGACAGGGGGCGCGAGGCTCCAGCCCCAGCATTTT. Its translation is CAAGGTGGARLQPQHF. The full variable domain, completed using reference TRBV19 and TRBJ1-5, is DGGITQSPKYLFRKEGQNVTLSCEQNLNHDAMYWYRQDPGQGLRLIYYSQIVNDFQKGDIAEGYSVSREKKESFPLTVTSAQKNPTAFYLCAAGGTGGARLQPQHFGDGTRLSIL.

V is TRBV19 and J is TRBJ1-5, with a possible D match to TRBD1 (5 bases). This CDR3 spans 17 amino acids. The V end was cut by 5 bases, the J end by 5 bases, with 22 bases between. Per germline, CDR1 LNHDA and CDR2 SQIVND (reference sequence). CDR3 residues: CASSEGWGGILHQPQHF. As DNA, the CDR3 is TGTGCCAGTAGTGAGGGGTGGGGAGGAATCCTTCATCAGCCCCAGCATTTT. The full variable domain, its missing parts supplied by reference TRBV19 and TRBJ1-5, is DGGITQSPKYLFRKEGQNVTLSCEQNLNHDAMYWYRQDPGQGLRLIYYSQIVNDFQKGDIAEGYSVSREKKESFPLTVTSAQKNPTAFYLCASSEGWGGILHQPQHFGDGTRLSIL.

This rearrangement joins TRBV4-3 to TRBJ1-1; no clear D gene. CDR3 length: 13 amino acids. Between the trimmed V and J ends, which lost 0 bases and 5 bases, there was a span of 7 bases. In germline, CDR1 is LGHNA, CDR2 YSLEER. The CDR3 loop is CASSQETLTEAFF. The CDR3 DNA reads TGCGCCAGCAGCCAAGAGACTCTGACTGAAGCTTTCTTT.

V and J are TRBV6-5 and TRBJ1-2; possible D gene TRBD1, 5 bases. V was shortened by 6 bases and J by 8 bases, with 16 bases between the two germline ends. Germline V gives CDR1 MNHEY, CDR2 SVGAGI. CDR3 length: 13 amino acids. The CDR3 nucleotides read TGTGCCAGCAGCCTCGGGGGGGGAGGCGGCTACACCTTC. Encoded protein: CASSLGGGGGYTF.

The V gene is TRBV5-1, the J gene TRBJ2-3, with a possible D match to TRBD2 (5 bases). V was cut by 4 bases and J by 5 bases, with 17 bases left in between. The germline V gene has CDR1 SGHRS and CDR2 YFSETQ. The CDR3 is 15 residues long. CDR3 sequence (DNA): TGCGCCAGCAGCGCCACCCAACTAGGGATAGATACGCAGTATTTT. The encoded protein is CASSATQLGIDTQYF.

This clone was observed once. The chain is built from TRBV19 and TRBJ1-6; D is ambiguous. Trimming took 7 bases from V and 7 from J, leaving 8 bases between them. Per the germline V gene, CDR1 is LNHDA and CDR2 is SQIVND (reference sequence). The CDR3 loop spans 12 amino acids. CDR3: CASNSLNSPLHF. The CDR3 nucleotides are TGTGCCAGTAATAGTCTGAATTCACCCCTCCACTTT. Full variable domain (remainder filled in from reference TRBV19 and TRBJ1-6): DGGITQSPKYLFRKEGQNVTLSCEQNLNHDAMYWYRQDPGQGLRLIYYSQIVNDFQKGDIAEGYSVSREKKESFPLTVTSAQKNPTAFYLCASNSLNSPLHFGNGTRLTVT.

The rearrangement joins TRBV11-3 to TRBJ2-2; D call uncertain. Germline CDR1 and CDR2: SGHNT and YENEEA. The V end was cut by 2 bases, the J end by 8 bases, with 9 bases between. This CDR3 region has 13 residues. The CDR3 bases are TGTGCCAGCAGCTTAATCCAAACAGGGGAGCTGTTTTTT. Protein product: CASSLIQTGELFF.

The chain employs TRBV18 and TRBJ1-6; the D gene is possibly TRBD1 (5 bases). CDR1 KGHSH and CDR2 LQKENI come from the germline V gene. CDR3 length: 15 amino acids. The V end was cut by 2 bases, the J end by 4 bases, with 9 bases between. The CDR3 loop reads CASSPGADYNSPLHF. CDR3 DNA sequence: TGTGCCAGCTCACCAGGGGCAGATTATAATTCACCCCTCCACTTT.

The chain employs TRBV19 and TRBJ1-1, with D maybe TRBD1 (5 bases). The V end lost 5 bases, the J end lost 6 bases, and 10 bases lay between the germline ends. CDR1 is LNHDA, CDR2 SQIVND, per germline (reference sequence). This CDR3 is built from 12 residues. DNA of the CDR3: TGTGCCAGTAGTCGACAGAGGTCTGAAGCTTTCTTT. Translation gives CASSRQRSEAFF.

The genes are TRBV15 and TRBJ2-1; TRBD2 matches 12 bases. V shed 5 bases, J shed 7 bases, and the junction held 9 bases outside the gene matches. Looked up from germline, CDR1 is LNHNV and CDR2 is YYDKDF (reference sequence). This CDR3 has 16 residues. The CDR3 nucleotides read TGTGCCACCAGCCTACGACTAGCGGGAGAACTAAATGAGCAGTTCTTC. Translation: CATSLRLAGELNEQFF.

DNA for the CDR3: TGTGCCATCAGTGAGTCCCATCTGACAGGGGATTTCTATGGCTACACCTTC. Protein: CAISESHLTGDFYGYTF. The rearrangement links TRBV10-3 to TRBJ1-2; TRBD1 aligns across 8 bases. The CDR3 runs to 17 residues. CDR1 and CDR2 (germline): ENHRY, SYGVKD. V lost 0 bases, J lost 4 bases, and 10 bases stayed unmatched.

The chain employs TRBV20-1 and TRBJ2-2; D ambiguous. The V end was cut by 3 bases, the J end by 4 bases, with 9 bases between. Germline V gene sequence: CDR1 DFQATT, CDR2 SNEGSKA (reference sequence). The CDR3 contains 13 residues. CDR3 sequence reads: CSASRSGTGELFF. The CDR3 DNA reads TGCAGTGCTAGTCGCAGTGGCACCGGGGAGCTGTTTTTT.

The count of this clone is one. The J gene is TRBJ2-7, the V gene TRBV6-1; the match to TRBD2 covers 7 bases. Trimming took 4 bases from V and 6 from J; bases not matched to a gene: 15. CDR1 and CDR2 (germline): MNHNS, SASEGT. The CDR3 length is 16 residues. CDR3 nucleotide sequence: TGTGCCAGCAGTGTCCAGCTAGCGGACTTTCCGCGCGAGCAGTACTTC. As protein: CASSVQLADFPREQYF.